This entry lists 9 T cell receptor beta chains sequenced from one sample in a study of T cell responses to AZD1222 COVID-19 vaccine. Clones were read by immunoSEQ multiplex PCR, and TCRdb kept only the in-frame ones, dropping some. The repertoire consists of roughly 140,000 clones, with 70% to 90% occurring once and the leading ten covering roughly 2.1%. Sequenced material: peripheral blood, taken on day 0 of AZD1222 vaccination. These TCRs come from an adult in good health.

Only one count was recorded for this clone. The CDR3: CSASTLGGQETQYF. DNA of the CDR3: TGCAGTGCTAGTACTCTTGGGGGCCAAGAGACCCAGTACTTC. V gene TRBV20-1 combines with J gene TRBJ2-5; D assignment may be TRBD1 or TRBD2 (5 bases each). This CDR3 spans 14 amino acids. V shed 3 bases and J shed 1 base, with 12 bases lying between them. Germline-derived CDR1 and CDR2 are DFQATT and SNEGSKA (reference sequence).

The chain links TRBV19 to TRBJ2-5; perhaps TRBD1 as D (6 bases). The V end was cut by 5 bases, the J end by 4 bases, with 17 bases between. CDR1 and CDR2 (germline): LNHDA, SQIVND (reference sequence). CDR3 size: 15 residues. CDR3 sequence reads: CASSDQQGMIETQYF. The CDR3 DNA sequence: TGTGCCAGTAGTGATCAACAGGGCATGATAGAGACCCAGTACTTC.

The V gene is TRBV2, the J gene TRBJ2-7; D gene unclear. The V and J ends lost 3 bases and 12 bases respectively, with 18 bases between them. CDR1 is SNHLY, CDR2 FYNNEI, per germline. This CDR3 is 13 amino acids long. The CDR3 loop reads CASSESGVSSRYF. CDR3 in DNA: TGTGCCAGCAGTGAGAGTGGGGTCAGCTCGCGGTACTTC.

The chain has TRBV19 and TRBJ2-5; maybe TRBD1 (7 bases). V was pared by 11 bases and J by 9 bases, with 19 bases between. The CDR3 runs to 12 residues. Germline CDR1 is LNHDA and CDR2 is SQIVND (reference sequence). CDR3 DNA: TGTGCCTCCTCAGGGGGGATGGGGGCCCAGTACTTC. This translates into CASSGGMGAQYF.

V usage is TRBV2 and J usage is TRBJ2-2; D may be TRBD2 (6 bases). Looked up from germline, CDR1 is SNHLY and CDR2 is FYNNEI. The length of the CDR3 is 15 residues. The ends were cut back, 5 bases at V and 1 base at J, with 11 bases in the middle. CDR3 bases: TGTGCCAGCAGTAGGGCGGGATGGAACACCGGGGAGCTGTTTTTT. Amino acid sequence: CASSRAGWNTGELFF.

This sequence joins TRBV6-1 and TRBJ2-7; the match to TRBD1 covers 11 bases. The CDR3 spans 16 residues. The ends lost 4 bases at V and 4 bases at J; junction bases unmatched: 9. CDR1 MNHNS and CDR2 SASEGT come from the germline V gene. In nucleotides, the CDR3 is TGTGCCAGCAGTGGGCCGCCGGGACAGGGGGTTTACGAGCAGTACTTC. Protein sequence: CASSGPPGQGVYEQYF.

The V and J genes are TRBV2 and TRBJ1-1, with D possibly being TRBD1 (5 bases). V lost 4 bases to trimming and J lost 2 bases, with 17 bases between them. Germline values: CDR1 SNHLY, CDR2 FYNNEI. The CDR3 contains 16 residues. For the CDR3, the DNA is TGTGCCAGCAGTGTCACCGGGACGGTCCTTAACACTGAAGCTTTCTTT. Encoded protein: CASSVTGTVLNTEAFF.

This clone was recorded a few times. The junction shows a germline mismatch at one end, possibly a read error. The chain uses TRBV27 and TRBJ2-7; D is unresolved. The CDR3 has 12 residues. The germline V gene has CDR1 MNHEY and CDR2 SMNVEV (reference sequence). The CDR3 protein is CASRTSKGPSHF. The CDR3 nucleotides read TGTGCCAGCAGAACCTCCAAGGGCCCCTCACACTTC.

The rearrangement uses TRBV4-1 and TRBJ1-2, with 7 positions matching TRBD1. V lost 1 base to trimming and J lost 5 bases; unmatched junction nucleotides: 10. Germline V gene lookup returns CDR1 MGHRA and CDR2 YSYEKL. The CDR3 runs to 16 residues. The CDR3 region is CASSQASGQTPYGYTF. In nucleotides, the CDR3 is TGCGCCAGCAGCCAAGCTTCGGGACAGACCCCTTATGGCTACACCTTC.